Ten or more counts support the clone carrying this TCR beta chain. Its antigen remains unidentified. Breast cancer patients provided tissue from their axillary draining lymph nodes. The sample is drawn from a study of breast tumors, draining lymph nodes, adjacent tissues. The study's findings and limits: The data were judged consistent with most tumor T cells coming from lymph node and expanding in tumor. The lymph node origin of tumor T cells was framed as consistent with a hypothesis, not demonstrated.

TCRdb fed the multiplex PCR reads into MiXCR, producing one record per CDR3 protein. The data contain about 220,000 distinct CDR3 sequences, less than 35% of them singletons. What was sequenced was axillary lymph node tissue. The source of this sequence is a female donor with breast cancer. Some clones in this sample may be carry-over from other donors' samples.

The DNA for the CDR3 is TGTGCCAGCAGCGCAAGGGGGGGGAACACCGGGGAGCTGTTTTTT. Encoded protein: CASSARGGNTGELFF. V and J are TRBV9 and TRBJ2-2; D is perhaps TRBD2 (7 bases). The germline CDR1 and CDR2 sequences are SGDLS and YYNGEE. The CDR3 has 15 residues. V shed 3 bases and J shed 1 base, with 10 bases lying between them.